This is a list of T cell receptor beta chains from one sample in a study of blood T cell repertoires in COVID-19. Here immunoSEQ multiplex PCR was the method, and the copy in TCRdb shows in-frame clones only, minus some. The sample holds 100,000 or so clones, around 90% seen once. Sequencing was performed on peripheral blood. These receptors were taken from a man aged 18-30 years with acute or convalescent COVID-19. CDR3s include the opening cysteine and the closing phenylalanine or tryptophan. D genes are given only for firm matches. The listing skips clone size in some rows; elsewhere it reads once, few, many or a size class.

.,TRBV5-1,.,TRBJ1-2,TGCGCCAGCAGCGCAGGGGCTAACTATGGCTACACCTTC,CASSAGANYGYTF
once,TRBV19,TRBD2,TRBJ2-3,TGTGCCAGTAGTCCTCCCCGGACTAGCGGCGATACGCAGTATTTT,CASSPPRTSGDTQYF
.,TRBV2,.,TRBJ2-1,TGTGCCAGCAGACTAGCATCTTCCTACAATGAGCAGTTCTTC,CASRLASSYNEQFF
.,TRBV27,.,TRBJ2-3,TGTGCCAGCAGTTTCATTCCCGGGATAGATACGCAGTATTTT,CASSFIPGIDTQYF
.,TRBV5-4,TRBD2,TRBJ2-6,TGTGCCAGCAGCTTGCCAGGGAGGGCTGGGGCCAACGTCCTGACTTTC,CASSLPGRAGANVLTF
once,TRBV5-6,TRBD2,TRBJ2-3,TGTGCCAGCAGCCCGTCCGGGACTAGCGGGATTGATACGCAGTATTTT,CASSPSGTSGIDTQYF
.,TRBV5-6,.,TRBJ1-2,TGTGCCAGCAGCTTGGGACTTGTCTATGGCTACACCTTC,CASSLGLVYGYTF
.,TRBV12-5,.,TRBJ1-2,TGTGCTAGTGGTTTGGTTGAGGGCTATGGCTACACCTTC,CASGLVEGYGYTF
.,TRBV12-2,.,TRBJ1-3,TGTGCAAGTCGCTATCCGGGGGATTCGGGTGGAAACACCATATATTTT,CASRYPGDSGGNTIYF
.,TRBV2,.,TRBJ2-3,TGTGCCAGCCTTCGGTTTAGCACAGATACGCAGTATTTT,CASLRFSTDTQYF
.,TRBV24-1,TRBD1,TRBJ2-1,TGTGCCACCAGTGATCCGGGACAGGGGAACAATGAGCAGTTCTTC,CATSDPGQGNNEQFF
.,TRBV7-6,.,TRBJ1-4,TGTGCCAGCAGGGCTACAGCCGCAACTAATGAAAAACTGTTTTTT,CASRATAATNEKLFF
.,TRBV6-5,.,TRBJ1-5,TGTGCCAGCAGTTACAACGGGGATAGCAATCAGCCCCAGCATTTT,CASSYNGDSNQPQHF
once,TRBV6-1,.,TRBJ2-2,TGTGCCAGCAGTGAAAAGGGGCCGAACACCGGGGAGCTGTTTTTT,CASSEKGPNTGELFF
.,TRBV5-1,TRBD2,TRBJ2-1,TGCGCCAGCAGAACTAGCGGGAGGGACAATGAGCAGTTCTTC,CASRTSGRDNEQFF
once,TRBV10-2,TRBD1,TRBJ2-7,TGCGCCAGCAGTGGAGGACAGGGGGCCATCGACGAGCAGTACTTC,CASSGGQGAIDEQYF
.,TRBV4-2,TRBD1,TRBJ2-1,TGTGCCAGCAGCCAGACGACAGGGGTGGGTGAGCAGTTCTTC,CASSQTTGVGEQFF
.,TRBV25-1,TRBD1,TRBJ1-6,TGTGCCAGCAGCCTCACCGGGACAGTCACGCTTTTT,CASSLTGTVTLF
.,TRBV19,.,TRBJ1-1,TGTGCCAGTAGTATCGGGGGGCACACTGAAGCTTTCTTT,CASSIGGHTEAFF
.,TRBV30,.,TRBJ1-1,TGTGCCTGGAGTGTAGCAGGGGTGAACACTGAAGCTTTCTTT,CAWSVAGVNTEAFF
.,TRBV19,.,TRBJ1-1,TGTGCCAGTAGTAGAAACTTAAACACTGAAGCTTTCTTT,CASSRNLNTEAFF
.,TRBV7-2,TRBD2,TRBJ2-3,TGTGCCAGCAGCCCCCGGACTAGCGGGGTACGGGCAGATACGCAGTATTTT,CASSPRTSGVRADTQYF
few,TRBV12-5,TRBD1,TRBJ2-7,TGTGCTAGTGGTTTGGATCTGCCTGGACAGGGGCCTACCTACGAGCAGTACTTC,CASGLDLPGQGPTYEQYF
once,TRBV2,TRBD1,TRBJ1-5,TGTGCCAGCAGTGCCGGGACAGGGGGGCATCAGCCCCAGCATTTT,CASSAGTGGHQPQHF
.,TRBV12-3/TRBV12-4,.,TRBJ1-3,TGTGCCAGCAGTCCCAGAAACACCATATATTTT,CASSPRNTIYF
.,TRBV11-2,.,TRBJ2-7,TGTGCCAGCAGCTTCATCATCAACGAGCAGTACTTC,CASSFIINEQYF
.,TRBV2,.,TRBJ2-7,TGTGCCAGCAGTGAACTAAGCGGCGAGCAGTACTTC,CASSELSGEQYF
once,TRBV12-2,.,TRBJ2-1,TGTGCAAGTCGCTTCTTCCCGACCGGGACTAGTCTAAGCAATGAGCAGTTCTTC,CASRFFPTGTSLSNEQFF